These 3 T cell receptor beta chains originate from one sample sequenced in a study of T cells in tuberculosis. Produced via immunoSEQ multiplex PCR; TCRdb's table is partial and in-frame only. The data contain 31,000 or so clones, 86% of them singletons. Regarding time point: new active TB diagnosis, blood taken before or within 7 days of starting treatment. The sample was PBMCs, taken at tuberculosis diagnosis. The receptors originated from an adult with tuberculosis.

The chain recombines TRBV30 with TRBJ1-3; 7 bases match TRBD1. Trimming removed 0 bases from V and 7 bases from J; junction bases left unmatched: 6. Per the germline V gene, CDR1 is GTSNPN and CDR2 is SVGIG (reference sequence). The CDR3 spans 14 residues. CDR3 loop: CAWSVGQAHNTIYF. CDR3 DNA sequence: TGTGCCTGGAGTGTCGGACAGGCCCACAACACCATATATTTT.

The chain joins TRBV18 to TRBJ1-1, with a tentative D call TRBD1 (6 bases). Germline V gives CDR1 KGHSH, CDR2 LQKENI. CDR3 size: 13 residues. V gave up 4 bases and J gave up 8 bases, with 14 bases separating them. This CDR3 reads CASSRNRDTEAFF. CDR3 nucleotides: TGTGCCAGCTCACGTAACAGGGATACCGAAGCTTTCTTT.

This clone was recorded once. V gene TRBV27 combines with J gene TRBJ2-1, with TRBD1 matching over 11 bases. Germline CDR1 and CDR2: MNHEY and SMNVEV (reference sequence). V lost 4 bases and J lost 7; bases outside the gene matches: 3. The CDR3 runs 14 residues. This CDR3 is CASSSGTGGNEQFF. CDR3 in DNA: TGTGCCAGCAGTTCTGGGACAGGGGGAAATGAGCAGTTCTTC.